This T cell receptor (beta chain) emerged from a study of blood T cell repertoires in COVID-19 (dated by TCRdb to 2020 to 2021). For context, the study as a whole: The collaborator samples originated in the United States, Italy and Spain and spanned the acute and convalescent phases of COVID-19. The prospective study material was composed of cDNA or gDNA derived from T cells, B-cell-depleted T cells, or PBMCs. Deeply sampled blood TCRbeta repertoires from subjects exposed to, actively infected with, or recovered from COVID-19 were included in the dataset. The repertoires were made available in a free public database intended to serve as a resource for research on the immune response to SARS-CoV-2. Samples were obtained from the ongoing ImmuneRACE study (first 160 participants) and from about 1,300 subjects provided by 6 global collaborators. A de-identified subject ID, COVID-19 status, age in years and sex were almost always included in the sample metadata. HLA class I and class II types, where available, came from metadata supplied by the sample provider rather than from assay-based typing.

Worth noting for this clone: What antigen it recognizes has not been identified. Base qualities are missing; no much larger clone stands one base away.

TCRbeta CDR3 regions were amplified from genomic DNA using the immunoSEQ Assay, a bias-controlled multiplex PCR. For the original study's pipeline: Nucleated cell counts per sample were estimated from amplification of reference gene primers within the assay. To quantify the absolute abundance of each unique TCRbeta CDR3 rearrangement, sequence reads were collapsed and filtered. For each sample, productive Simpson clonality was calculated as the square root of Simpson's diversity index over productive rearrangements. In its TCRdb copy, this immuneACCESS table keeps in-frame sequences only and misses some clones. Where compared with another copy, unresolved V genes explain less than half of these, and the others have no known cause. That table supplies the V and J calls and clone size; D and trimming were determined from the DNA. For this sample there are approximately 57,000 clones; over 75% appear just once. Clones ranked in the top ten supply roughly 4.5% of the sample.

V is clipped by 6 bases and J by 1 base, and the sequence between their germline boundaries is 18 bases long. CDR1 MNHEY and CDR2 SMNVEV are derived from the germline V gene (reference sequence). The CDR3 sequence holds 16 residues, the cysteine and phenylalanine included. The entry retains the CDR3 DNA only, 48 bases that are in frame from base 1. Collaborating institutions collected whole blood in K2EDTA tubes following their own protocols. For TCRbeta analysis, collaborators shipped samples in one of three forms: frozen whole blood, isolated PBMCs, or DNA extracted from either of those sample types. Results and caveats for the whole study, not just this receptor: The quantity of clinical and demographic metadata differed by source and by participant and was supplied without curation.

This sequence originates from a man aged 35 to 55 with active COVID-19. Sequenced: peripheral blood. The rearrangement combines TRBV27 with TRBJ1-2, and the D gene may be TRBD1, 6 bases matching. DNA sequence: TGTGCCAGCAGGCCAATCCCGGGACACCTTAACTATGGCTACACCTTC. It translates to CASRPIPGHLNYGYTF.